This T cell receptor beta chain was documented in a study of blood T cell repertoires in COVID-19. In the study overall: The United States, Italy and Spain supplied acute and convalescent COVID-19 samples.

The CDR3 runs 14 residues. CDR1 SGHTA and CDR2 FQGNSA come from the germline V gene. Germline trimming cut 5 bases from V and 3 bases from J; bases unmatched to any gene: 6. Profiling relied on immunoSEQ multiplex PCR, and the TCRdb table lists in-frame clones only, not all of them. The repertoire holds almost 250,000 clones, with around 85% as singletons. The rearrangement uses TRBV7-2 and TRBJ1-2; 7 bases fit TRBD1. The sample consisted of PBMCs or T cells enriched from blood (not recorded which). The receptor was derived from a woman in her 50s with acute COVID-19. CDR3 sequence reads: CASSHGGTDYGYTF. DNA for the CDR3: TGTGCCAGCAGCCACGGCGGGACAGACTATGGCTACACCTTC.